The 16 T cell receptor beta chains listed next were all sequenced from one sample in a study of T-cell memory formation after mild COVID-19. TCRdb called the 5' RACE reads again in MiXCR, with one record for every CDR3 protein. The sample lists 170,000 or so distinct CDR3 sequences; around 21% were seen once. The specimen sequenced was PBMCs or a T cell subset sorted from them (not recorded which). These receptors came from an adult woman who had mild COVID-19 (a few samples of this study predate the infection). Cell type and time point are not known.

This clonotype was detected once. The rearrangement links TRBV20-1 to TRBJ2-3; no reliable D call. CDR1 DFQATT and CDR2 SNEGSKA come from the germline V gene (reference sequence). The germline V and J ends were trimmed by 5 bases and 8 bases, with 14 bases remaining between them. The CDR3 is 12 amino acids. CDR3 in DNA: TGCAGTGCTTACCTTCGGATAGGTACGCAGTATTTT. As protein: CSAYLRIGTQYF.

The rearrangement links TRBV7-9 to TRBJ2-1; 7 bases are shared with TRBD1. From germline, CDR1 is SEHNR and CDR2 FQNEAQ (reference sequence). This CDR3 region has 16 residues. V was clipped by 0 bases and J by 2 bases; unmatched bases: 4. The CDR3 DNA is TGTGCCAGCAGCTTAGCCACCGGGACAGCCTACAATGAGCAGTTCTTC. Translated, it gives CASSLATGTAYNEQFF.

The chain employs TRBV5-6 and TRBJ1-1, with TRBD1 as a possible D gene (6 bases). The ends were cut back, 1 base at V and 5 bases at J, with 15 bases in the middle. The CDR3 loop spans 15 amino acids. CDR1 is SGHDT, CDR2 YYEEEE, per germline. The CDR3: CASSLSTGWETEAFF. CDR3 DNA sequence: TGTGCCAGCAGCTTGTCAACAGGGTGGGAAACTGAAGCTTTCTTT.

V usage is TRBV7-9 and J usage is TRBJ2-1; 8 bases match TRBD2. The V gene's germline CDR1 is SEHNR and CDR2 FQNEAQ (reference sequence). CDR3 length: 17 residues. V trimming: 5 bases; J trimming: 10 bases; junction bases outside the gene matches: 19. As DNA, the CDR3 is TGTGCCAGCAGCCGTTTTCGGGGGGGGCGAAATGATAAGGAGCAGTTCTTC. Translating gives CASSRFRGGRNDKEQFF.

The chain joins TRBV7-2 to TRBJ1-1; 10 bases fit TRBD1. This CDR3 is 14 amino acids long. CDR1 is SGHTA and CDR2 is FQGNSA in the germline V gene. The V gene end was trimmed by 5 bases and the J gene end by 7 bases; junction bases not matched to a gene: 7. In DNA, the CDR3 is TGTGCCAGCAGCCCCGGGACAGGGGCCCTTGAAGCTTTCTTT. Translating gives CASSPGTGALEAFF.

This clonotype turned up a few times. The gene calls are TRBV14 and TRBJ2-7; weak D call: TRBD2 (7 bases). Germline CDR1 SGHDN, CDR2 FVKESK. The CDR3 runs to 18 residues. V was clipped by 0 bases and J by 3 bases, with 21 bases between them. CDR3 amino acids: CASSQDGLAELRGYEQYF. The CDR3 region has the DNA TGTGCCAGCAGCCAAGATGGTCTAGCGGAACTCAGGGGCTACGAGCAGTACTTC.

Worth noting for this clonotype: It is unclear where the CDR3 begins or ends on the DNA, so no DNA is shown, and the CDR3 is as TCRdb lists it. The CDR3 loop is CSVWGQGAGGF. V usage is TRBV29-1 and J usage is TRBJ1-1; TRBD1, as called in the table, went unchecked against the DNA. The CDR3 comprises 11 residues, both ends counted. The germline V gene encodes CDR1 SQVTM and CDR2 ANQGSEA.

This clonotype was counted a few times. The chain employs TRBV4-3 and TRBJ1-2; 7 bases are a match to TRBD1. This CDR3 is 16 amino acids long. Germline V gene data show CDR1 as LGHNA and CDR2 as YSLEER. V trimming: 4 bases; J trimming: 7 bases; junction bases outside the gene matches: 15. The DNA of the CDR3 is TGCGCCAGCAGCCGCGAAAGGGGGCAGACCCGGACTGGCTACACCTTC. Residues: CASSRERGQTRTGYTF.

This clonotype occurred a few times. The chain has TRBV6-5 and TRBJ1-1; unclear D gene. V lost 1 base and J 2 bases, leaving 11 bases between the germline ends. The CDR3 spans 15 residues. Germline V gene data show CDR1 as MNHEY and CDR2 as SVGAGI. The CDR3 DNA is TGTGCCAGCAGTTACTGGGAGGGAGTAAACACTGAAGCTTTCTTT. Translated, it gives CASSYWEGVNTEAFF.

This clonotype was seen a few times. The V and J genes are TRBV4-3 and TRBJ2-7; TRBD2 matches 9 bases. The germline V gene encodes CDR1 LGHNA and CDR2 YSLEER. Trimming cost V 4 bases and J 2 bases; bases outside gene matches: 9. The CDR3 is 16 amino acids. The chain's CDR3 is CASSRIVVAGAYEQYF. The DNA for the CDR3 is TGCGCCAGCAGCCGCATCGTGGTAGCGGGAGCCTACGAGCAGTACTTC.

The rearrangement joins TRBV12-5 to TRBJ2-5; unclear D gene. The CDR3 spans 11 residues. The germline V and J ends were trimmed by 2 bases and 4 bases, with 2 bases remaining between them. CDR1 and CDR2 (germline): LGHNT, FRNRAP. CDR3 in amino acids: CASGLLETQYF. The CDR3 nucleotides read TGTGCTAGTGGTTTGTTAGAGACCCAGTACTTC.

In its sample, this clonotype was seen a few times. The chain has TRBV11-2 and TRBJ2-2; 9 nucleotides line up with TRBD2. This CDR3 comprises 20 residues. Unmatched junction bases numbered 15, after V lost 0 bases and J lost 4 bases. Germline V gene lookup returns CDR1 SGHAT and CDR2 FQNNGV. The CDR3 DNA reads TGTGCCAGCAGCTTAGAGCCCCCAGGGGCGGGGGGGCCTGGCACCGGGGAGCTGTTTTTT. Its protein product is CASSLEPPGAGGPGTGELFF. Full variable domain (missing parts from reference TRBV11-2 and TRBJ2-2): EAGVAQSPRYKIIEKRQSVAFWCNPISGHATLYWYQQILGQGPKLLIQFQNNGVVDDSQLPKDRFSAERLKGVDSTLKIQPAKLEDSAVYLCASSLEPPGAGGPGTGELFFGEGSRLTVL.

This clonotype turned up a few times. The V and J genes are TRBV7-8 and TRBJ2-1; tentatively, D is TRBD2 (5 bases). Germline V gives CDR1 SGHVS, CDR2 FQNEAQ. V gave up 3 bases and J gave up 4 bases, with 13 bases separating them. The CDR3 is 15 amino acids. CDR3 loop: CASSLTTGLYNEQFF. CDR3 coding DNA: TGTGCCAGCAGCTTGACGACGGGGTTATACAATGAGCAGTTCTTC.

The chain links TRBV18 to TRBJ2-3, with a possible D match to TRBD1 (6 bases). This CDR3 contains 13 residues. Trimming stripped 6 bases from V and 5 bases from J, with 12 bases between. CDR1 KGHSH and CDR2 LQKENI come from the germline V gene. Here the CDR3 reads CASSDSSEDTQYF. DNA for the CDR3: TGTGCCAGCTCGGACAGTTCTGAAGATACGCAGTATTTT.

This clonotype was picked up many times. The V call is TRBV7-9, the J call TRBJ2-2, with D possibly TRBD1 on 5 matching bases. V lost 5 bases and J lost 2, with 15 bases in between. Germline loops: CDR1 SEHNR, CDR2 FQNEAQ (reference sequence). The CDR3 contains 16 residues. The CDR3 DNA reads TGTGCCAGCAGCCCCCCCGGCAGGGTAAACACCGGGGAGCTGTTTTTT. Encoded protein: CASSPPGRVNTGELFF. The variable domain in full, with the rest retrieved from reference TRBV7-9 and TRBJ2-2, is DTGVSQNPRHKITKRGQNVTFRCDPISEHNRLYWYRQTLGQGPEFLTYFQNEAQLEKSRLLSDRFSAERPKGSFSTLEIQRTEQGDSAMYLCASSPPGRVNTGELFFGEGSRLTVL.

The chain uses TRBV27 and TRBJ2-3; 10 bases fit TRBD1. The CDR3 length is 15 residues. CDR1 and CDR2 from the germline V gene are MNHEY and SMNVEV (reference sequence). Trimming removed 6 bases from V and 4 bases from J; junction bases left unmatched: 7. CDR3 DNA: TGTGCCAGCAGCCCGGACAGGGGGAGCGCAGATACGCAGTATTTT. This gives the protein CASSPDRGSADTQYF.